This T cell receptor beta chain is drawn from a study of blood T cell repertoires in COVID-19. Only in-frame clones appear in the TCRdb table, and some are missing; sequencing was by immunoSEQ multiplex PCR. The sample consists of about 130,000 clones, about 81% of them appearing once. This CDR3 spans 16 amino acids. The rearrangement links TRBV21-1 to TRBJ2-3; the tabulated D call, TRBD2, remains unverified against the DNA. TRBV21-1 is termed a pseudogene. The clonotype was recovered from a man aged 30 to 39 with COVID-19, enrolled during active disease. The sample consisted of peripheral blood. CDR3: CASSTPSGGHTDTQYF. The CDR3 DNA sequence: TGTGCCAGCAGCACTCCTAGCGGGGGACACACAGATACGCAGTATTTT.